This paragraph reports one T cell receptor beta chain. The target antigen is unknown. The data derive from a study of CD8+ T cells in alopecia areata. Investigators isolated RNA and reverse transcribed it into cDNA to act as the sequencing template. Assay: immunoSEQ multiplex PCR; the TCRdb copy retains only in-frame clones and omits some. This sample has almost 250,000 clones, with about 68% found just once. The study's findings and limits: Lesional scalp, especially alopecia totalis/universalis, showed higher clonality than normal scalp.

V lost 5 bases to trimming and J lost 5 bases, with 10 bases between them. From germline, CDR1 is DFQATT and CDR2 SNEGSKA (reference sequence). This CDR3 has 11 amino acids. The receptor was isolated from a human donor with alopecia areata. The sample was CD4+ T cells sorted from blood, taken at week 0. The chain employs TRBV20-1 and TRBJ2-7; D is unclear. The CDR3 spells CSAQAWNEQYF. CDR3 DNA: TGCAGTGCTCAGGCCTGGAACGAGCAGTACTTC.